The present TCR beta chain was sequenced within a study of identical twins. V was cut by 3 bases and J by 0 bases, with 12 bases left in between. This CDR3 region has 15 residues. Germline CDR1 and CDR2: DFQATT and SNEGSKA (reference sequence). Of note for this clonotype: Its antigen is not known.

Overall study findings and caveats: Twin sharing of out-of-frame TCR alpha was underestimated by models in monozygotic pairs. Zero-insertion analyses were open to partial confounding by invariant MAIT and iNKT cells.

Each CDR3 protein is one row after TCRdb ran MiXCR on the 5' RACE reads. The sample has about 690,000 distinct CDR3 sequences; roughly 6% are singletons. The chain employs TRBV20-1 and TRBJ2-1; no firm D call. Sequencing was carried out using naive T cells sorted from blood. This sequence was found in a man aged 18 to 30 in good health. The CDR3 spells CSASGLGASYNEQFF. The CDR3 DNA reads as TGCAGTGCTAGCGGCTTAGGAGCCTCCTACAATGAGCAGTTCTTC.